These 27 T cell receptor beta chains were all obtained from the same sample, sequenced in a study of cytomegalovirus exposure and HLA in healthy donors. PCR primers comprised 60 Vbeta and 13 Jbeta primers. The assay was immunoSEQ multiplex PCR, and TCRdb's table has in-frame clones only and misses some. The data contain about 190,000 clones, 65% to 85% of them singletons. The specimen was PBMCs. Receptors originate from a woman aged 25 to 45 in good health and CMV-seropositive.

The chain joins TRBV7-9 to TRBJ2-7, with D perhaps TRBD2 (6 bases). This CDR3 has 14 residues. Germline V CDR1 and CDR2: SEHNR, FQNEAQ (reference sequence). The V end lost 5 bases, the J end lost 5 bases, and 16 bases lay between the germline ends. The DNA for the CDR3 is TGTGCCAGCAGCCCCCCGGAGGGCCTCAACGAGCAGTACTTC. Residues: CASSPPEGLNEQYF. The whole variable domain, remainder taken from reference TRBV7-9 and TRBJ2-7, is DTGVSQNPRHKITKRGQNVTFRCDPISEHNRLYWYRQTLGQGPEFLTYFQNEAQLEKSRLLSDRFSAERPKGSFSTLEIQRTEQGDSAMYLCASSPPEGLNEQYFGPGTRLTVT.

V and J are TRBV19 and TRBJ1-5; 10 positions match TRBD1. After removal of 4 bases from V and 7 bases from J, the junction contained 10 bases not matched to a gene. The CDR3 totals 16 residues. Looked up from germline, CDR1 is LNHDA and CDR2 is SQIVND (reference sequence). The CDR3 protein is CASSTAPGQGRQPQHF. CDR3 bases: TGTGCCAGTAGTACGGCTCCGGGACAGGGGAGACAGCCCCAGCATTTT.

This rearrangement joins TRBV7-2 to TRBJ2-3, with D unresolved. CDR1 and CDR2 from the germline V gene are SGHTA and FQGNSA. Trimming shortened V by 2 bases and J by 2 bases, and 8 bases separated the two germline ends. CDR3 length equals 14 residues. CDR3 sequence (DNA): TGTGCCAGCAGCTTATCGTCCCCCACAGATACGCAGTATTTT. It translates to CASSLSSPTDTQYF.

The chain has TRBV5-1 and TRBJ2-7, with TRBD2 matching 11 bases. This CDR3 has 16 residues. Per the germline V gene, CDR1 is SGHRS and CDR2 is YFSETQ. J was trimmed by 3 bases and V by 2 bases; bases with no gene match: 7. CDR3 amino acids: CASSFSLAGGFYEQYF. CDR3 DNA sequence: TGCGCCAGCAGCTTTTCGCTAGCGGGAGGATTCTACGAGCAGTACTTC.

The chain is built from TRBV28 and TRBJ2-4; 10 bases map to TRBD2. The germline V gene has CDR1 MDHEN and CDR2 SYDVKM. The CDR3 has 13 residues. With V trimmed by 8 bases and J by 6 bases, 4 bases remained unmatched. This CDR3 reads CASVPSGRNIQYF. CDR3 sequence (DNA): TGTGCCAGCGTCCCTAGCGGGAGAAACATTCAGTACTTC.

The chain couples TRBV5-4 to TRBJ2-2, with TRBD1 matching over 7 bases. The V segment lost 5 bases and the J segment 4 bases; nucleotides outside the gene matches: 8. This CDR3 has 15 residues. Per the germline V gene, CDR1 is SGHNT and CDR2 is YYREEE (reference sequence). CDR3 sequence reads: CASRPTGSSTGELFF. In nucleotides, the CDR3 is TGTGCCAGCAGGCCGACAGGGTCGAGCACCGGGGAGCTGTTTTTT. Drawing the rest from reference TRBV5-4 and TRBJ2-2, the complete variable domain is ETGVTQSPTHLIKTRGQQVTLRCSSQSGHNTVSWYQQALGQGPQFIFQYYREEENGRGNFPPRFSGLQFPNYSSELNVNALELDDSALYLCASRPTGSSTGELFFGEGSRLTVL.

V and J are TRBV12-2 and TRBJ1-2; the tabulated D call, TRBD1, remains unverified against the DNA. TRBV12-2 is recorded as a pseudogene. There are 16 residues in the CDR3. The CDR3 is CASRKTGTGAGYGYTF. In DNA, the CDR3 is TGTGCAAGTCGCAAAACCGGGACAGGGGCTGGCTATGGCTACACCTTC.

In its sample, this clone was seen a few times. The rearrangement joins TRBV4-1 to TRBJ1-3; D possibly corresponds to TRBD1 (6 bases). Germline values: CDR1 MGHRA, CDR2 YSYEKL. Trimming took 1 base from V and 2 from J, leaving 9 bases between them. The CDR3 extends over 15 amino acids. CDR3 coding DNA: TGCGCCAGCAGCCAAGGGGGGGGCCCTGGAAACACCATATATTTT. Translated: CASSQGGGPGNTIYF.

This chain uses TRBV9 with TRBJ1-2; D perhaps matches TRBD1 (5 bases). The CDR3 loop spans 13 amino acids. Germline loops: CDR1 SGDLS, CDR2 YYNGEE. V was pared by 5 bases and J by 3 bases, with 11 bases between. This chain's CDR3 is CASSTRVDYGYTF. In DNA, the CDR3 is TGTGCCAGCAGTACCAGGGTGGACTATGGCTACACCTTC.

The V call is TRBV13, the J call TRBJ2-7, with 7 nucleotides matching TRBD1. The CDR3 extends over 14 amino acids. CDR1 is PRHDT, CDR2 FYEKMQ, per germline (reference sequence). The V segment lost 5 bases and the J segment 5 bases; nucleotides outside the gene matches: 9. This chain's CDR3 is CASSLGTVLNEQYF. For the CDR3, the DNA is TGTGCCAGCAGCCTCGGGACAGTCCTGAACGAGCAGTACTTC.

Of note for this clone: The identical CDR3 is also encoded by other nucleotide sequences in the sample. The V gene is TRBV27, the J gene TRBJ2-3; maybe TRBD2 (6 bases). The germline CDR1 and CDR2 sequences are MNHEY and SMNVEV (reference sequence). V was pared by 6 bases and J by 0 bases, with 10 bases between. The CDR3 has 14 residues. Here the CDR3 reads CASSKLASTDTQYF. CDR3 coding DNA: TGTGCCAGCAGCAAGCTAGCGAGCACAGATACGCAGTATTTT.

The chain joins TRBV9 to TRBJ1-2; 9 bases fit TRBD1. V was clipped by 0 bases and J by 8 bases; unmatched bases: 5. CDR1 and CDR2 (germline): SGDLS, YYNGEE. The length of the CDR3 is 14 residues. This CDR3 is CASSVGWTGDGYTF. The CDR3 DNA sequence: TGTGCCAGCAGCGTAGGATGGACAGGGGACGGCTACACCTTC.

J is TRBJ1-1 and V is TRBV5-6, with D unresolved. CDR3 length equals 12 residues. Trimming took 2 bases from V and 6 from J, leaving 8 bases between them. CDR1 and CDR2 (germline): SGHDT, YYEEEE. This CDR3 is CASSLSFSEAFF. The CDR3 DNA sequence: TGTGCCAGCAGCTTATCGTTTTCTGAAGCTTTCTTT.

The V call is TRBV6-1, the J call TRBJ2-7; TRBD1 matches 9 bases. Trimming took 4 bases from V and 4 from J; bases not matched to a gene: 8. The CDR3 runs to 15 residues. Germline CDR1 and CDR2: MNHNS and SASEGT. Here the CDR3 reads CASSVSRTGAYEQYF. CDR3 nucleotide sequence: TGTGCCAGCAGTGTAAGCCGGACAGGGGCTTACGAGCAGTACTTC.

The chain links TRBV4-1 to TRBJ1-4; 9 nucleotides align to TRBD1. Germline-derived CDR1 and CDR2 are MGHRA and YSYEKL. Trimming cost V 3 bases and J 8 bases; bases outside gene matches: 4. This CDR3 is built from 14 residues. The CDR3 sequence is CASSQLGQGEKLFF. The CDR3 DNA reads as TGCGCCAGCAGCCAGTTGGGACAGGGCGAAAAACTGTTTTTT.

The rearrangement joins TRBV5-6 to TRBJ1-1, with D perhaps TRBD1 (5 bases). CDR1 and CDR2 from the germline V gene are SGHDT and YYEEEE. V lost 4 bases and J lost 0, with 13 bases in between. The CDR3 length is 15 residues. The CDR3 DNA sequence: TGTGCCAGCAGCCATATATCAGGGTTGAACACTGAAGCTTTCTTT. Translation gives CASSHISGLNTEAFF.

The gene calls are TRBV28 and TRBJ1-5; 7 bases map to TRBD1. The CDR3 is 15 residues long. Germline loops: CDR1 MDHEN, CDR2 SYDVKM. The trim removed 4 bases at V and 3 bases at J, leaving 6 bases unmatched. The CDR3 DNA reads as TGTGCCAGCAGTTACCCGACAGGGATCAATCAGCCCCAGCATTTT. Translating gives CASSYPTGINQPQHF.

The chain combines TRBV2 with TRBJ1-2; possibly TRBD1 for D (5 bases). Trimming removed 4 bases at V and 5 bases at J, with 8 bases between. The CDR3 has 12 amino acids. Germline CDR1 reads SNHLY; CDR2 reads FYNNEI. The CDR3 loop is CASSVRQYGYTF. DNA for the CDR3: TGTGCCAGCAGTGTAAGACAGTATGGCTACACCTTC.

The V and J genes are TRBV7-3 and TRBJ1-1; tentative D call: TRBD1 (6 bases). V was cut by 5 bases and J by 7 bases, with 14 bases left in between. Germline lookup yields CDR1 SGHTA and CDR2 FQGTGA. The CDR3 loop spans 13 amino acids. The CDR3 reads CASSPQGRGEAFF. CDR3 in DNA: TGTGCCAGCAGCCCCCAAGGCAGGGGTGAAGCTTTCTTT.

V is TRBV6-5 and J is TRBJ1-5, with a possible D match to TRBD1 (5 bases). The CDR3 contains 15 residues. Between the trimmed V and J ends, which lost 6 bases and 6 bases, there was a span of 18 bases. Germline-derived CDR1 and CDR2 are MNHEY and SVGAGI. The CDR3 loop reads CASRASGIVSQPQHF. Here the CDR3 DNA reads TGTGCCAGCAGGGCATCAGGGATAGTCAGTCAGCCCCAGCATTTT.

The rearrangement joins TRBV28 to TRBJ1-5, with TRBD1 as a possible D gene (6 bases). The V and J ends lost 9 bases and 1 base respectively, with 10 bases between them. The CDR3 is made up of 13 amino acids. Germline lookup yields CDR1 MDHEN and CDR2 SYDVKM. CDR3 bases: TGTGCCAGTTTAGGGGGAAGCAATCAGCCCCAGCATTTT. As protein: CASLGGSNQPQHF.

CDR3 nucleotides: TGTGCCAGCAGTACTTTTAAAGCGGGCGAGAGGGGAAGGGGCACAGATACGCAGTATTTT. Its translation: CASSTFKAGERGRGTDTQYF. This chain uses TRBV13 with TRBJ2-3; possible D gene TRBD2, 6 bases. The V gene's germline CDR1 is PRHDT and CDR2 FYEKMQ (reference sequence). Trimming took off 6 bases at V and 1 base at J, with 29 bases between the two ends. The CDR3 has 20 amino acids.

The chain's CDR3 is CASSWRRGLAGDGFTGELFF. DNA of the CDR3: TGCGCCAGCAGCTGGAGACGGGGGCTAGCGGGAGATGGATTCACCGGGGAGCTGTTTTTT. This chain uses TRBV5-1 with TRBJ2-2; 10 nucleotides line up with TRBD2. Unmatched junction bases numbered 18, after V lost 3 bases and J lost 4 bases. This CDR3 has 20 residues. Germline-derived CDR1 and CDR2 are SGHRS and YFSETQ.

The rearrangement links TRBV25-1 to TRBJ2-3; tentatively, D is TRBD2 (6 bases). Looked up from germline, CDR1 is MGHDK and CDR2 is SYGVNS. CDR3 length: 15 residues. Trimming stripped 5 bases from V and 2 bases from J, with 14 bases between. The CDR3 DNA reads as TGTGCCAGCAGTCCCCGGGGGAGGCCCACAGATACGCAGTATTTT. This sequence encodes CASSPRGRPTDTQYF.

For this clone: A read error may produce the germline difference seen at one junction end. The V gene is TRBV7-7, the J gene TRBJ1-2, with D tentatively TRBD1 (6 bases). The germline gives CDR1 SSHAT, CDR2 FNYEAQ (reference sequence). The CDR3 contains 18 residues. CDR3 region: CASSLQTRDTEPDYGYTF. CDR3 in DNA: TGTGCTAGCAGCTTACAAACCCGGGACACCGAACCTGACTATGGCTACACCTTC.

The chain joins TRBV5-1 to TRBJ1-1; a weak D match, TRBD1 (5 bases). V was trimmed by 4 bases and J by 5 bases, leaving 15 bases between them. CDR1 and CDR2 (germline): SGHRS, YFSETQ. The CDR3 sequence is 14 residues long. Here the CDR3 reads CASSLGQLGTEAFF. CDR3 in DNA: TGCGCCAGCAGCCTCGGACAACTCGGGACTGAAGCTTTCTTT.

This chain's CDR3 is CASSYRGVGTDTQYF. The CDR3 DNA follows: TGTGCCAGCAGCTACAGGGGAGTCGGGACAGATACGCAGTATTTT. The rearrangement joins TRBV7-8 to TRBJ2-3; 7 nucleotides line up with TRBD1. Germline CDR1 reads SGHVS; CDR2 reads FQNEAQ. The trim removed 4 bases at V and 3 bases at J, leaving 7 bases unmatched. This CDR3 comprises 15 residues.